The next 6 T cell receptor beta chains were all read from a single sample in a study of HIV-infected patients and healthy controls. Around 500 ng RNA was reverse transcribed with alpha and beta constant-region primers. Separate chain-specific third strand synthesis with multiplexing indices produced the alpha and beta libraries. TCRdb redid the calling of the 5' RACE reads with MiXCR, one entry per CDR3 protein. The sample has over 10,000 distinct CDR3 sequences, about a tenth seen once; the top ten hold about 6%. Whole blood was used without fractionation, so all unsorted peripheral T cells were included. The sequenced sample consisted of blood. The receptors derive from an adult in good health.

By its share, this clonotype is medium-sized. This rearrangement joins TRBV5-1 to TRBJ2-1; 8 positions agree with TRBD1. From germline, CDR1 is SGHRS and CDR2 YFSETQ. The CDR3 has 14 amino acids. The trim removed 7 bases at V and 8 bases at J, leaving 11 bases unmatched. As DNA, the CDR3 is TGCGCCAGCGGAAGGGACAGGAAGAATGATGAGCAGTTCTTC. Encoded protein: CASGRDRKNDEQFF.

The sample holds many counts of this clonotype. The genes are TRBV28 and TRBJ2-1; D is possibly TRBD1 or TRBD2 (6 bases each). In germline, CDR1 is MDHEN, CDR2 SYDVKM. The V and J ends lost 5 bases and 7 bases respectively, with 24 bases between them. The CDR3 length is 17 residues. This CDR3 reads CASSTPGASLGLNEQFF. Written as DNA, the CDR3 is TGTGCCAGCAGTACACCGGGGGCCTCGCTAGGATTGAATGAGCAGTTCTTC.

V gene TRBV3-1 combines with J gene TRBJ2-7; D is possibly TRBD1 or TRBD2 (6 bases each). The V gene lost 4 bases and the J gene lost 6 bases, with 16 bases spanning the gap. Germline lookup yields CDR1 LGHDT and CDR2 YNNKEL (reference sequence). The CDR3 length is 14 residues. CDR3 residues: CASSLGGGVREQYF. Here the CDR3 DNA reads TGTGCCAGCAGCCTAGGGGGAGGTGTCCGCGAGCAGTACTTC.

By sample share, this clonotype is medium-sized. The DNA of the CDR3 is TGTGCCAGCAGCACCGCGGGTGGGGGCGCAGAGACCCAGTACTTC. Amino acids: CASSTAGGGAETQYF. The J gene is TRBJ2-5, the V gene TRBV6-2 or TRBV6-3; tentatively, D is TRBD1 (6 bases). Germline V gene sequence: CDR1 MNHEY, CDR2 SVGEGT. The CDR3 totals 15 residues. V was pared by 6 bases and J by 4 bases, with 18 bases between.

This clonotype has at least ten counts. The V gene is TRBV30, the J gene TRBJ1-1; the D gene is possibly TRBD1 (5 bases). CDR1 GTSNPN and CDR2 SVGIG come from the germline V gene (reference sequence). The V end was cut by 3 bases, the J end by 4 bases, with 18 bases between. The CDR3 loop spans 15 amino acids. Here the CDR3 DNA reads TGTGCCTGGAGGGGGGAGACAGTATCCGGCACTGAAGCTTTCTTT. Translated, it gives CAWRGETVSGTEAFF. Full variable domain (missing parts from reference TRBV30 and TRBJ1-1): SQTIHQWPATLVQPVGSPLSLECTVEGTSNPNLYWYRQAAGRGLQLLFYSVGIGQISSEVPQNLSASRPQDRQFILSSKKLLLSDSGFYLCAWRGETVSGTEAFFGQGTRLTVV.

Only a few counts were recorded for this clonotype. This chain uses TRBV28 with TRBJ1-2, with D maybe TRBD1 (5 bases). The V end lost 2 bases, the J end lost 2 bases, and 12 bases lay between the germline ends. From germline, CDR1 is MDHEN and CDR2 SYDVKM. The CDR3 has 15 residues. This chain's CDR3 is CASSLTMTVNYGYTF. The DNA of the CDR3 is TGTGCCAGCAGTTTAACCATGACAGTAAACTATGGCTACACCTTC.